This T cell receptor (beta chain) appears in the sequencing data of a study of OX40 agonist ivuxolimab in advanced cancers. Study-wide background: Hepatocellular carcinoma, melanoma, renal cell or head and neck cancer was diagnosed in the dose-escalation patients. Among those enrolled, mean age was about 58 years (range roughly 23 to 90) and about 81% were male.

The count of this clone is one. Its specificity is unknown. Per germline, CDR1 LGHNA and CDR2 YSLEER. With 6 bases removed from V and 0 bases from J, the gap between germline ends came to 8 bases. The CDR3 sequence is 13 residues long. General observations from the study: Fewer expanded clones were found on average in CD4+ than in CD8+ T cells. At doses 0.1 to 3.0 mg/kg, CD4+ and CD8+ clones expanded.

The data were produced by immunoSEQ multiplex PCR, yet TCRdb's version contains in-frame clones alone and is incomplete. The sample contains approximately 77,000 clones, more than 80% of which appear only once. Specimen: CD4+ or CD8+ T cells sorted from blood, collected in a trial of the OX40 agonist ivuxolimab. The receptor comes from an adult with an advanced solid tumor such as melanoma, head and neck, liver or kidney cancer. The chain recombines TRBV4-3 with TRBJ1-1, with D uncertain. CDR3 DNA sequence: TGCGCCAGCAGAGCGGGAGTGAACACTGAAGCTTTCTTT. It specifies CASRAGVNTEAFF.